These 4 T cell receptor beta chains were all obtained from the same sample, sequenced in a study of technical replicates of blood from a few donors. Clones were read by immunoSEQ multiplex PCR, and TCRdb kept only the in-frame ones, dropping some. The table records about 71,000 clones, approximately 97% of them present only once. The sample taken for sequencing was T cells isolated from PBMCs. These receptors originate from a human donor in good health.

V and J are TRBV7-9 and TRBJ2-7, with 11 bases identical to TRBD2. Trimming removed 5 bases from V and 7 bases from J; junction bases left unmatched: 7. This CDR3 is 14 amino acids long. Germline assignment: CDR1 SEHNR and CDR2 FQNEAQ (reference sequence). CDR3 sequence (DNA): TGTGCCAGCAGCCTGACTAGCGGGGTAGAGGAGCAGTACTTC. This encodes CASSLTSGVEEQYF.

This chain joins TRBV7-9 and TRBJ2-3; possibly TRBD1 for D (5 bases). This CDR3 contains 15 residues. CDR1 SEHNR and CDR2 FQNEAQ come from the germline V gene (reference sequence). Trimming removed 1 base from V and 2 bases from J, with 10 bases in between. The CDR3 spells CASSLGTGSTDTQYF. In DNA form, the CDR3 reads TGTGCCAGCAGCTTAGGTACAGGATCCACAGATACGCAGTATTTT.

This chain uses TRBV6-1 with TRBJ2-5, with 7 bases matching TRBD1. The ends lost 5 bases at V and 3 bases at J; junction bases unmatched: 9. This CDR3 is 15 amino acids long. The germline V gene has CDR1 MNHNS and CDR2 SASEGT. CDR3 nucleotide sequence: TGTGCCAGCAGTCCATTGGACAGGTCGAAAGAGACCCAGTACTTC. Amino acids: CASSPLDRSKETQYF.

This clone is a singleton in its sample. The chain combines TRBV15 with TRBJ1-2; tentative D call: TRBD1 (6 bases). There are 16 residues in the CDR3. Trimming took 1 base from V and 2 from J, leaving 14 bases between them. Germline CDR1 and CDR2: LNHNV and YYDKDF (reference sequence). The CDR3 is CATSRGDPGANYGYTF. CDR3 coding DNA: TGTGCCACCAGCAGAGGGGACCCAGGGGCGAACTATGGCTACACCTTC. Supplemented by reference TRBV15 and TRBJ1-2, the full variable domain reads DAMVIQNPRYQVTQFGKPVTLSCSQTLNHNVMYWYQQKSSQAPKLLFHYYDKDFNNEADTPDNFQSRRPNTSFCFLDIRSPGLGDTAMYLCATSRGDPGANYGYTFGSGTRLTVV.